This is a list of T cell receptor beta chains from one sample in a study of shared clonotypes between healthy human individuals. Assay: immunoSEQ multiplex PCR; the TCRdb copy retains only in-frame clones and omits some. The sample holds about 580,000 clones, roughly 98% seen once. The sample taken for sequencing was naive CD8+ T cells sorted from blood. The source of these receptors is a man younger than 45 in good health. CDR3s include the opening cysteine and the closing phenylalanine or tryptophan. D genes are given only for firm matches. Clone size is not always given. Where it is, it says once, few, many or a class for expanded clones.

J gene | D gene | clone size | V gene | CDR3 protein | CDR3 DNA
TRBJ2-6 | NA | NA | TRBV9 | CASSVEGGLHNVLTF | TGTGCCAGCAGCGTAGAGGGGGGATTACACAACGTCCTGACTTTC
TRBJ2-5 | TRBD1 | NA | TRBV5-4 | CASSFADRDQYF | TGTGCCAGCAGCTTCGCGGACAGGGACCAGTACTTC
TRBJ2-5 | NA | NA | TRBV19 | CASLHSVPYQETQYF | TGTGCCAGCCTACACAGCGTCCCGTACCAAGAGACCCAGTACTTC
TRBJ2-7 | NA | NA | TRBV7-9 | CASSPPPTSGYEQYF | TGTGCCAGCAGCCCCCCCCCGACCTCAGGTTACGAGCAGTACTTC
TRBJ2-7 | NA | NA | TRBV7-9 | CASSWASDYEQYF | TGTGCCAGCAGCTGGGCCAGCGATTACGAGCAGTACTTC
TRBJ2-1 | NA | once | TRBV7-2 | CASSLTKIHEQFF | TGTGCCAGCAGCTTAACAAAGATCCATGAGCAGTTCTTC
TRBJ2-3 | TRBD2 | NA | TRBV18 | CASSPPYKIAGSTDTQYF | TGTGCCAGCTCACCACCCTACAAAATAGCGGGGAGCACAGATACGCAGTATTTT
TRBJ1-5 | NA | NA | TRBV25-1 | CASSEGGANQPQHF | TGTGCCAGCAGTGAAGGGGGAGCAAATCAGCCCCAGCATTTT
TRBJ2-1 | TRBD2 | once | TRBV7-2 | CASSLAGGPGNEQFF | TGTGCCAGCAGCTTAGCGGGAGGGCCGGGGAATGAGCAGTTCTTC
TRBJ2-3 | NA | NA | TRBV5-8 | CASSLGLTDTQYF | TGTGCCAGCAGCTTGGGGCTGACAGATACGCAGTATTTT
TRBJ2-4 | NA | NA | TRBV5-1 | CASSLAEGVGKNIQYF | TGCGCCAGCAGCTTGGCCGAGGGAGTCGGCAAAAACATTCAGTACTTC
TRBJ2-1 | NA | NA | TRBV7-9 | CASSSADRSDEQFF | TGTGCCAGCAGCTCAGCCGACAGGTCCGATGAGCAGTTCTTC
TRBJ2-7 | TRBD1 | NA | TRBV27 | CASGTGYEQYF | TGTGCCAGTGGGACAGGGTACGAGCAGTACTTC
TRBJ2-1 | NA | NA | TRBV9 | CASNSGFNNEQFF | TGTGCCAGCAACTCAGGGTTTAACAATGAGCAGTTCTTC
TRBJ2-7 | NA | NA | TRBV5-1 | CASSLIGGRDEQYF | TGCGCCAGCAGCTTGATTGGAGGGCGTGACGAGCAGTACTTC
TRBJ2-2 | NA | NA | TRBV7-9 | CASSLDFNTGELFF | TGTGCCAGCAGCCTCGACTTTAACACCGGGGAGCTGTTTTTT
TRBJ1-1 | TRBD1 | once | TRBV18 | CASSPWDSRMAFF | TGTGCCAGCTCACCCTGGGACAGCCGTATGGCTTTCTTT
TRBJ2-3 | TRBD1 | NA | TRBV29-1 | CSVEETTGLPHGTDTQYF | TGCAGCGTTGAGGAAACGACAGGGCTCCCCCACGGGACAGATACGCAGTATTTT
TRBJ2-1 | NA | NA | TRBV25-1 | CASSEARDHIGNEQFF | TGTGCCAGCAGTGAGGCCCGGGACCACATCGGAAATGAGCAGTTCTTC
TRBJ2-1 | TRBD2 | NA | TRBV4-3 | CASSGASGRYYNEQFF | TGCGCCAGCAGCGGGGCTAGCGGGAGGTACTACAATGAGCAGTTCTTC
TRBJ2-7 | NA | once | TRBV7-2 | CASSFYGGGPYEQYF | TGTGCCAGCAGCTTTTATGGGGGCGGCCCCTACGAGCAGTACTTC
TRBJ1-1 | TRBD1 | NA | TRBV30 | CAWDTGQSNTEAFF | TGTGCCTGGGACACGGGACAGTCGAACACTGAAGCTTTCTTT
TRBJ2-5 | NA | NA | TRBV25-1 | CASSTRSNKETQYF | TGTGCCAGCAGTACTCGCTCGAATAAAGAGACCCAGTACTTC
TRBJ1-1 | NA | NA | TRBV28 | CASRDGTEAFF | TGTGCCAGCAGGGACGGCACTGAAGCTTTCTTT
TRBJ1-5 | NA | NA | TRBV28 | CASSPRSGEDQPQHF | TGTGCCAGCAGCCCCCGGTCGGGGGAAGATCAGCCCCAGCATTTT
TRBJ2-3 | TRBD2 | NA | TRBV4-1 | CASSQDLAGDLVYPDTQYF | TGCGCCAGCAGCCAAGATTTGGCGGGGGATCTGGTCTACCCAGATACGCAGTATTTT
TRBJ2-7 | TRBD2 | once | TRBV5-1 | CASSEAGLAGWSPSHEQYF | TGCGCCAGCAGCGAGGCAGGACTAGCGGGATGGAGCCCCTCCCACGAGCAGTACTTC
TRBJ1-1 | NA | NA | TRBV15 | CATSRVDRYLLLTEAFF | TGTGCCACCAGCAGAGTGGACAGATACCTTCTACTCACTGAAGCTTTCTTT
TRBJ1-4 | NA | few | TRBV27 | CASSLLGAEEKLFF | TGTGCCAGCAGTTTGCTGGGGGCGGAGGAAAAACTGTTTTTT
TRBJ1-4 | NA | NA | TRBV29-1 | CSIQLTGLNEKLFF | TGCAGTATCCAATTGACGGGGCTTAATGAAAAACTGTTTTTT
TRBJ2-7 | TRBD2 | NA | TRBV4-3 | CASSQGGSSYEQYF | TGCGCCAGCAGCCAAGGCGGGAGCTCCTACGAGCAGTACTTC
TRBJ2-7 | NA | once | TRBV9 | CASSVGVPTYEQYF | TGTGCCAGCAGCGTGGGAGTTCCGACCTACGAGCAGTACTTC
TRBJ2-7 | TRBD1 | once | TRBV6-6 | CASSIGTEIYEQYF | TGTGCCAGCAGTATCGGGACAGAAATCTACGAGCAGTACTTC
TRBJ2-2 | NA | NA | TRBV9 | CASHSNTGELFF | TGTGCCAGCCACTCAAACACCGGGGAGCTGTTTTTT
TRBJ2-3 | NA | NA | TRBV7-8 | CAIAVDRRSTDTQYF | TGTGCCATCGCGGTAGACAGGCGAAGCACAGATACGCAGTATTTT
TRBJ2-7 | NA | NA | TRBV10-2 | CASSELYYEQYF | TGCGCCAGCAGTGAGTTGTACTACGAGCAGTACTTC
TRBJ1-1 | NA | NA | TRBV15 | CATSRDGVTGTPNTEAFF | TGTGCCACCAGCAGAGATGGAGTTACCGGGACACCGAACACTGAAGCTTTCTTT
TRBJ1-1 | TRBD1 | NA | TRBV14 | CASSPRTGTCSF | TGTGCCAGCAGCCCACGGACAGGGACTTGTAGCTTT
TRBJ2-6 | NA | NA | TRBV14 | CASSQDSGHVTF | TGTGCCAGCAGCCAAGACTCGGGACATGTGACTTTC
TRBJ2-1 | NA | NA | TRBV5-1 | CASTPGHEQFF | TGCGCCAGCACTCCAGGGCATGAGCAGTTCTTC